A single sample is the source of the 5 T cell receptor beta chains below, sequenced in a study of human T cells and chemical hapten exposure (dated by TCRdb to about 2021). The time point label here, explained by the study, means: pre-sensitization, week 0. The sample's treatment or condition, from its label and the paper: therapeutic diphenylcyclopropenone sensitization with weekly scalp DPC. Library method: RACE. The sample was run on a NextSeq 500. The raw public reads went through TCRdb reprocessing: fastp at Q25, MiXCR clone calling, in-frame beta chains kept. Entries are consolidated by CDR3 protein sequence, retaining the most common genes and DNA. Across this sample there are about 380,000 distinct CDR3 sequences, with about 5.1% seen only once. In total, the top ten clones hold about 2.5% of the sample. The specimen comprised whole blood, sampled in connection with sensitization to the hapten diphenylcyclopropenone (DPC). The receptors shown here come from a woman aged 45-65 years with alopecia areata. Some clones in this sample may be carry-over from other donors' samples.

This clonotype was observed many times. This chain connects TRBV24-1 to TRBJ2-7; D is perhaps TRBD1 or TRBD2 (6 bases each). Deletions cut 4 bases from V and 6 bases from J, with 18 bases between. CDR1 and CDR2 (germline): KGHDR, SFDVKD. The CDR3 extends over 15 amino acids. The CDR3 loop reads CATSESQGGEGEQYF. The CDR3 coding sequence is TGTGCCACCAGTGAATCACAGGGCGGGGAAGGCGAGCAGTACTTC.

This clonotype occurred many times. The chain combines TRBV20-1 with TRBJ2-3, with 11 bases that match TRBD1. This CDR3 has 15 residues. The trim removed 1 base at V and 3 bases at J, leaving 3 bases unmatched. Germline loops: CDR1 DFQATT, CDR2 SNEGSKA (reference sequence). The CDR3 region has the DNA TGCAGTGCTAGAGGAGGGACAGGGGGAACAGATACGCAGTATTTT. Residues: CSARGGTGGTDTQYF.

This clonotype was observed many times. The rearrangement joins TRBV7-2 to TRBJ1-1; a weak D match, TRBD1 (6 bases). The germline V gene has CDR1 SGHTA and CDR2 FQGNSA. The ends were cut back, 4 bases at V and 6 bases at J, with 18 bases in the middle. This CDR3 contains 15 residues. The CDR3 sequence is CASSSTTAGGPEAFF. Written as DNA, the CDR3 is TGTGCCAGCAGCTCCACCACCGCGGGGGGCCCTGAAGCTTTCTTT.

This clonotype showed up just a few times. The chain links TRBV3-1 to TRBJ2-2, with D possibly matching TRBD2 (6 bases). Germline V gene sequence: CDR1 LGHDT, CDR2 YNNKEL (reference sequence). The V and J ends lost 1 base and 5 bases respectively, with 14 bases between them. CDR3 length: 16 residues. The CDR3 DNA is TGTGCCAGCAGCCAAGGGAGGGGAGCAAGGACCGGGGAGCTGTTTTTT. Amino acids: CASSQGRGARTGELFF. The whole variable domain, filled in from reference TRBV3-1 and TRBJ2-2, reads DTAVSQTPKYLVTQMGNDKSIKCEQNLGHDTMYWYKQDSKKFLKIMFSYNNKELIINETVPNRFSPKSPDKAHLNLHINSLELGDSAVYFCASSQGRGARTGELFFGEGSRLTVL.

V and J are TRBV18 and TRBJ2-7, with 7 bases lining up with TRBD1. The junction had 6 bases not matched to a gene; V was cut back by 4 bases and J by 6 bases. Germline V CDR1 and CDR2: KGHSH, LQKENI. The CDR3 covers 13 residues. The DNA of the CDR3 is TGTGCCAGCTCACTAAGACAGGGCAGCGAGCAGTACTTC. Amino acids: CASSLRQGSEQYF.